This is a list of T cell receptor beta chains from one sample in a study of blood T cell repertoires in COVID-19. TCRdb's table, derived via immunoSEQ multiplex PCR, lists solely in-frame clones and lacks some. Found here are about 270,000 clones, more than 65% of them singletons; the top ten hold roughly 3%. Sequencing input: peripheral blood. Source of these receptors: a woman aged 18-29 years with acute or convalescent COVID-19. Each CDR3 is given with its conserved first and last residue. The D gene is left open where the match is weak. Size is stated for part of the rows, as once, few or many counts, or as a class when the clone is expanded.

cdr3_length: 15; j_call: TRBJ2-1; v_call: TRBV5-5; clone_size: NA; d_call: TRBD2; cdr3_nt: TGTGCCAGCAGCCCCGAGATAGCGGGTTTAGATGAGCAGTTCTTC; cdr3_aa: CASSPEIAGLDEQFF
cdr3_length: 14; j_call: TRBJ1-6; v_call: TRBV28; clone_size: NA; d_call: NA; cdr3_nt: TGTGCCAGCACCCTCACAAAATATAATTCACCCCTCCACTTT; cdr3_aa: CASTLTKYNSPLHF
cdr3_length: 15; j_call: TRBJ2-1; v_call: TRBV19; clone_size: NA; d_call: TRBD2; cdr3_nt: TGTGCCAGTAGTATTAGCGGGAGTAAATCCAATGAGCAGTTCTTC; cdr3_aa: CASSISGSKSNEQFF
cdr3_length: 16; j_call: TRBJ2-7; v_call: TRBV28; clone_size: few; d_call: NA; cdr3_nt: TGTGCCAGCAGCTCCCCTCTGGAGCGTGCTACCTACGAGCAGTACTTC; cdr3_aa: CASSSPLERATYEQYF
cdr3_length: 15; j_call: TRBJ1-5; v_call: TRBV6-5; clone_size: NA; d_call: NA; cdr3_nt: TGTGCCAGCAGTCCCTCGACAGGAAACAATCAGCCCCAGCATTTT; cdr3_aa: CASSPSTGNNQPQHF
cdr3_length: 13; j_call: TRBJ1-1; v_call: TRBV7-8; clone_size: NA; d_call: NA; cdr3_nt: TGTGCCAGCAGCCGGGGGCGCGGCACTGAAGCTTTCTTT; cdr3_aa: CASSRGRGTEAFF
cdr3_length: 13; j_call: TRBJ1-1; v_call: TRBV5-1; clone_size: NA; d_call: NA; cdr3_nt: TGCGCCAGCAGCTTGTGGTCAGGGTCTGAAGCTTTCTTT; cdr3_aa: CASSLWSGSEAFF
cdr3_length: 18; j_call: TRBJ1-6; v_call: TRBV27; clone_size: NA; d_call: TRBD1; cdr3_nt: TGTGCCAGCAGTACCTGGAAAACGGGACAGAAAAATAATTCACCCCTCCACTTT; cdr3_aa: CASSTWKTGQKNNSPLHF
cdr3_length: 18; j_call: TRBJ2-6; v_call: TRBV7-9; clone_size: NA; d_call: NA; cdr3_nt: TGTGCCAGCAGCTTACAGACTGCCTTAGACTCAGGGGCCAACGTCCTGACTTTC; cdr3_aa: CASSLQTALDSGANVLTF
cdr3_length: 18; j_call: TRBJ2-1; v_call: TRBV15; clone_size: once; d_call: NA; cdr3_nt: TGTGCCACCAGCAGAGTGGCCCCGGGACACTCCGTTGGGAATGAGCAGTTCTTC; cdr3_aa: CATSRVAPGHSVGNEQFF
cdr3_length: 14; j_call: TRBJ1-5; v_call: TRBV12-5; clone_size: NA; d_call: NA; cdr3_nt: TGTGCTAGTGGTGCACAGGGTAGCAATCAGCCCCAGCATTTT; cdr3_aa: CASGAQGSNQPQHF
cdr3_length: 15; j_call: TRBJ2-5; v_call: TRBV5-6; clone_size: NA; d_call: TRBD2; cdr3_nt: TGTGCCAGCAGCTATAGTCCGCCCGGGAGGGAGACCCAGTACTTC; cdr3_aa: CASSYSPPGRETQYF
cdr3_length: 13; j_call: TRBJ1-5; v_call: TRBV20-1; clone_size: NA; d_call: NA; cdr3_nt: TGCAGTGCTAGTATCCAGGGTAATCAGCCCCAGCATTTT; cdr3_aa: CSASIQGNQPQHF
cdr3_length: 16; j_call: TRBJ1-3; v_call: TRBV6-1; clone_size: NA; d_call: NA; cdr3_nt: TGTGCCAGCAGTGGAACTACCAGGGTCTCTGGAAACACCATATATTTT; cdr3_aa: CASSGTTRVSGNTIYF
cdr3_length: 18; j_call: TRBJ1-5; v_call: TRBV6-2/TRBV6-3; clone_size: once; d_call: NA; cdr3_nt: TGTGCCAGCAGTTACTCGAACGGCATAGCTTATAGCAATCAGCCCCAGCATTTT; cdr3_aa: CASSYSNGIAYSNQPQHF
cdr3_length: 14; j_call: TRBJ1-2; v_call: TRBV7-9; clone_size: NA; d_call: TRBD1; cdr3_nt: TGTGCCAGCAGCGCGGGACAGGGGAACTATGGCTACACCTTC; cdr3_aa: CASSAGQGNYGYTF
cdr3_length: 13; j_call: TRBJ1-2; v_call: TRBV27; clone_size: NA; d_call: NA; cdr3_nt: TGTGCCAGCAGTTTAAGTTTCAGGGGAGGCTACACCTTC; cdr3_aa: CASSLSFRGGYTF
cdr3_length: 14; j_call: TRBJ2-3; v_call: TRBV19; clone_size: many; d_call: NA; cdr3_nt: TGTGCCAGTAGGGGGGGTACTAGCACAGATACGCAGTATTTT; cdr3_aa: CASRGGTSTDTQYF
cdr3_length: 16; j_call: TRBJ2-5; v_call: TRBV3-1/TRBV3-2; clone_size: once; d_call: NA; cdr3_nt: TGTGCCAGCAGCCCTTACGGGAAGGCGGCCCAAGAGACCCAGTACTTC; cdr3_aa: CASSPYGKAAQETQYF
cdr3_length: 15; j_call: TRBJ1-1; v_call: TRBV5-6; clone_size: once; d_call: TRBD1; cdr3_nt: TGTGCCAGCAGCTTGGAGGACAGGGTGAACACTGAAGCTTTCTTT; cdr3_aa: CASSLEDRVNTEAFF